This TCR beta chain was profiled in a study of CD8 T cells in Susac syndrome. Random-hexamer reverse transcription was applied to about 0.5 to 1 ug RNA. TCRdb fed the immunoSEQ multiplex PCR reads into MiXCR, producing one record per CDR3 protein. This table holds under 150,000 distinct CDR3 sequences, more than 85% found once. V was cut by 1 base and J by 0 bases, with 9 bases left in between. The V gene's germline CDR1 is LGHDT and CDR2 YNNKEL (reference sequence). This CDR3 has 15 residues. The TCR comes from a human donor with Susac syndrome. Sequenced material: CD4+ T cells from PBMCs. The gene calls are TRBV3-1 and TRBJ2-5; D not certain. CDR3 DNA sequence: TGTGCCAGCAGCCAAGGCGAACTGTACCAAGAGACCCAGTACTTC. The encoded protein is CASSQGELYQETQYF.